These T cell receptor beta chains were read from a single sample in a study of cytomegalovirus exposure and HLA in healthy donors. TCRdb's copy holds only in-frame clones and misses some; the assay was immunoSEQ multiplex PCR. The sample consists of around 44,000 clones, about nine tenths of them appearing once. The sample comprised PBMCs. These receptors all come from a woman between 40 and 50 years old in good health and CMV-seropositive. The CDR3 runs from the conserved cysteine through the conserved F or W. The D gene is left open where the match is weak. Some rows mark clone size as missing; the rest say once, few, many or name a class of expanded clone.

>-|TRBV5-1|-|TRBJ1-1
TGCGCCAGCAGCTGGAATACAGCGAACACTGAAGCTTTCTTT
CASSWNTANTEAFF
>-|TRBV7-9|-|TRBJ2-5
TGTGCCAGCAGCTTTGGCTCGGGGGAGACCCAGTACTTC
CASSFGSGETQYF
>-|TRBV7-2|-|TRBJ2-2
TGTGCCAGCAGTCCTGGACAGAACACCGGGGAGCTGTTTTTT
CASSPGQNTGELFF
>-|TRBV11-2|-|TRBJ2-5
TGTGCCAGCAGCTCTCCTGCGGCGGGGCCAAGGGAGCAGTACTTC
CASSSPAAGPREQYF
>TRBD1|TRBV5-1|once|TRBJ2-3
TGCGCCAGCAGCTTGGAAAAGACAGGGGATAACACAGATACGCAGTATTTT
CASSLEKTGDNTDTQYF
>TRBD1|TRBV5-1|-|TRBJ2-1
TGCGCCAGCAGCATATCCGGGACAGTTGGGTACAATGAGCAGTTCTTC
CASSISGTVGYNEQFF
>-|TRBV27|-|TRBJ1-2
TGTGCCAGCAGTGGGCGGGGGGACTTCTATGGCTACACCTTC
CASSGRGDFYGYTF
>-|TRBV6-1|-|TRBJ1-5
TGTGCCACCAGGGGAATCCAGGGGATAAATCAGCCCCAGCATTTT
CATRGIQGINQPQHF
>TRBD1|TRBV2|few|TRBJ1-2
TGTGCCAGCAGCCAAGACCTCCTTACAGGGGAAACCTATGGCTACACCTTC
CASSQDLLTGETYGYTF
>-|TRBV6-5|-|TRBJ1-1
TGTGCCAGCAGGAAGACAGGACCAAACACTGAAGCTTTCTTT
CASRKTGPNTEAFF
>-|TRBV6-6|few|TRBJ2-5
TGTGCCAGCAGTACCTACCAGGGCCAGGGGCCCCAGTACTTC
CASSTYQGQGPQYF
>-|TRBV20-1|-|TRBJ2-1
TGCAGTGCTAGAGGGCTGGCTGAGCAGTTCTTC
CSARGLAEQFF
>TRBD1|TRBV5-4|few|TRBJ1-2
TGTGCCAGCAGCTTGGGTATCTCACAGGGACAGGGCTACACCTTC
CASSLGISQGQGYTF
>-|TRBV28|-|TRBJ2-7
TGTGCCGTTGGACCGACTAGCTACGAGCAGTACTTC
CAVGPTSYEQYF
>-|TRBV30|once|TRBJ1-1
TGTGCCTGGAGTGTACGGTCGGCTGAAGCTTTCTTT
CAWSVRSAEAFF
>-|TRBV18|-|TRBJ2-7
TGTGCCAGCTCACCACCTAGCTCCTACGAGCAGTACTTC
CASSPPSSYEQYF
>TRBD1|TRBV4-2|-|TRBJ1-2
TGTGCCAGCAGCCAAGGAAGACAGGGCATCGTGTGGTACACCTTC
CASSQGRQGIVWYTF
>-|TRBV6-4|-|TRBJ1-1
TGTGCCAGCAGTCAACTACCGACAGGTGAAGCTTTCTTT
CASSQLPTGEAFF
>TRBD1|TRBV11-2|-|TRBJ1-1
TGTGCCAGCAGCTCTAACCAGGGGGTGAACACTGAAGCTTTCTTT
CASSSNQGVNTEAFF
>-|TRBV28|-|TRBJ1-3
TGTGCCAGCACCCCCCCCAGGGTTGACTCTGGAAACACCATATATTTT
CASTPPRVDSGNTIYF
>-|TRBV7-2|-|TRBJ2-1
TGTGCCAGCAGCTTAGCTGTTCGTCGGAGTGAGCAGTTCTTC
CASSLAVRRSEQFF
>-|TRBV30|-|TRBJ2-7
TGTGCCTGGAGTGTCCAGGGGCTCTACGAGCAGTACTTC
CAWSVQGLYEQYF
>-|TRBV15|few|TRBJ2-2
TGTGCCACCAGCAGACCGACCGGGGAGCTGTTTTTT
CATSRPTGELFF
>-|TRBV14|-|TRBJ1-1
TGTGCCAGCAGCCAAGAATTTGGCAGCACTGAAGCTTTCTTT
CASSQEFGSTEAFF
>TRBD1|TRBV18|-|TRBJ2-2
TGTGCCAGCTCGCCAGACAGGGCCACCGGGGAGCTGTTTTTT
CASSPDRATGELFF
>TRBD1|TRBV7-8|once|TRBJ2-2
TGTGCCAGCAGCCCAAAGGGGACAGTCATAACCGGGGAGCTGTTTTTT
CASSPKGTVITGELFF
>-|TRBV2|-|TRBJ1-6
TGTGCCAGCAGTGATCGGACACCCAATTCACCCCTCCACTTT
CASSDRTPNSPLHF
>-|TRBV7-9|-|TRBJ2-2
TGTGCCAGCAGCTTAGCGCGGGCGGGGGCTGTGAACACCGGGGAGCTGTTTTTT
CASSLARAGAVNTGELFF
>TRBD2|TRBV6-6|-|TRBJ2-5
TGTGCCAGCAGTTACTTGGCCAGCGGGAACCAAGAGACCCAGTACTTC
CASSYLASGNQETQYF
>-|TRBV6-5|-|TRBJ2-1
TGTGCCAGTGCCAGGAGGAGGGGCAATGAGCAGTTCTTC
CASARRRGNEQFF
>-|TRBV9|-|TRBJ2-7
TGTGCCAGCAGCGTACAAGCCATCTCCTACGAGCAGTACTTC
CASSVQAISYEQYF
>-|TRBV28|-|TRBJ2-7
TGTGCCAGCAGTTCTTCCGGGACTCTGAAGTACTTC
CASSSSGTLKYF
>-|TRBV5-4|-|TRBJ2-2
TGTGCCAGCAGCGTAGGGGGACCAGGAACCGGGGAGCTGTTTTTT
CASSVGGPGTGELFF
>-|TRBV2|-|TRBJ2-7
TGTGCCAGCAGTGAATTCCAGGTCTACGAGCAGTACTTC
CASSEFQVYEQYF
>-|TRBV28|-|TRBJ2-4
TGTGCCAGCAGTCCCCGGACAACGGCCAAAAACATTCAGTACTTC
CASSPRTTAKNIQYF
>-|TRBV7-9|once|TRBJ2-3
TGTGCCAGCATCCCGAGGGAGGGGGGCACAGATACGCAGTATTTT
CASIPREGGTDTQYF
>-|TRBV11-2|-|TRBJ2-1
TGTGCCAGCAGCCGAACTAGGAGCTCCTACAATGAGCAGTTCTTC
CASSRTRSSYNEQFF
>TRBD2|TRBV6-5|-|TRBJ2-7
TGTGCCAGCAGTTATGGGGCTAGCGGGAGGAAGGACGAGCAGTACTTC
CASSYGASGRKDEQYF
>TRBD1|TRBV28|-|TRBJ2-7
TGTGCCAGCAGTATTCCCGGGACAGGGAAGTACGAGCAGTACTTC
CASSIPGTGKYEQYF
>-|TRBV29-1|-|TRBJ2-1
TGCAGCGTTAAATCGCCTAGCTCGAACAATGAGCAGTTCTTC
CSVKSPSSNNEQFF
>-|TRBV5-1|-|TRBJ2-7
TGCGCCAGCAGCCCCCTTTCAGACAAAAAACGGCAGTACTTC
CASSPLSDKKRQYF
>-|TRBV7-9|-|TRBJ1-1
TGTGCCAGCAGCCCTCGGAAGAATCGGGGGGCTTTCTTT
CASSPRKNRGAFF
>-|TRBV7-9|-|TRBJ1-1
TGTGCCAGCAGCTTAGCGGCTGCGGGTGGGTACACTGAAGCTTTCTTT
CASSLAAAGGYTEAFF
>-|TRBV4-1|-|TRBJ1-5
TGCGCCAGCAGCCAAGGAACAGCTAACCAGCCCCAGCATTTT
CASSQGTANQPQHF
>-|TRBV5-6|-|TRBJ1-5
TGTGCCAGCAGTTGGGCAGCCAATCAGCCCCAGCATTTT
CASSWAANQPQHF
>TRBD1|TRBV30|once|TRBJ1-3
TGTGCCTGGAAACGGGACAGGGCCTACTCTGGAAACACCATATATTTT
CAWKRDRAYSGNTIYF
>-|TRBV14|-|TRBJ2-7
TGTGCCAGCAGCCACCCGGACGGGATCTACGAGCAGTACTTC
CASSHPDGIYEQYF
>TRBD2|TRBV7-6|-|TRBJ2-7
TGTGCCAGCAGCTTGACTAGCGGGCCCTACGAGCAGTACTTC
CASSLTSGPYEQYF
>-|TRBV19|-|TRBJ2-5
TGTGCCAGTTCCCTGCCGGGGGGCGGGAAGACCCAGTACTTC
CASSLPGGGKTQYF
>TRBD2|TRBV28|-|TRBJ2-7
TGTGCCAGCCCGCCAGGGCTAGCGGTTCCCTACGAGCAGTACTTC
CASPPGLAVPYEQYF
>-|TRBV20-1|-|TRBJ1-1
TGCAGTGCAGCCGAGCGCGAGGCGGCTTTCTTT
CSAAEREAAFF
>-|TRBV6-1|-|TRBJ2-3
TGTGCCAGCAGTGAACTGGGAGTTAAGCAGTATTTT
CASSELGVKQYF
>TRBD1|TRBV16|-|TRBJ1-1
TGTGCCAGCAGCCAATTTCTCGGACAGGCTAAGGGGGAAGCTTTCTTT
CASSQFLGQAKGEAFF
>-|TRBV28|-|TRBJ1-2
TGTGCCAGCAGTTTATCTGGGGCCTATGGCTACACCTTC
CASSLSGAYGYTF
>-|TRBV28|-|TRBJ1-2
TGTGCCAGCAGAGGGGGTCTTGGGGACTACACCTTC
CASRGGLGDYTF
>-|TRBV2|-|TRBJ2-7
TGTGCCAGCCATGCCACAAGGGGCGAGCAGTACTTC
CASHATRGEQYF